The T cell receptor (beta chain) under discussion was sequenced for a study of tumour-infiltrating T cells in Burkitt lymphoma. Looking at the study overall: This cohort included all epidemiological subtypes of Burkitt lymphoma. Repertoire clonality predicted overall and progression-free survival.

Trimming left V 5 bases short and J 0 bases short, with 10 bases between. Looked up from germline, CDR1 is LNHDA and CDR2 is SQIVND (reference sequence). The CDR3 is 14 residues long. TCRdb's copy holds only in-frame clones and misses some; the assay was immunoSEQ multiplex PCR. There are around 48,000 clones in the sample; around a third occur only once, and 2.9% lies in the top ten. This clone was seen a handful of times. Its antigen remains unidentified. Points from the study as a whole: Several public clonotypes were shared across many Burkitt lymphoma patients.

The sequencing input was tumor tissue. The clonotype comes from a human donor with Burkitt lymphoma. The chain joins TRBV19 to TRBJ1-2; D unresolved. CDR3 coding DNA: TGTGCCAGTAGTCCACTGACCTCTAACTATGGCTACACCTTC. Its protein product is CASSPLTSNYGYTF.